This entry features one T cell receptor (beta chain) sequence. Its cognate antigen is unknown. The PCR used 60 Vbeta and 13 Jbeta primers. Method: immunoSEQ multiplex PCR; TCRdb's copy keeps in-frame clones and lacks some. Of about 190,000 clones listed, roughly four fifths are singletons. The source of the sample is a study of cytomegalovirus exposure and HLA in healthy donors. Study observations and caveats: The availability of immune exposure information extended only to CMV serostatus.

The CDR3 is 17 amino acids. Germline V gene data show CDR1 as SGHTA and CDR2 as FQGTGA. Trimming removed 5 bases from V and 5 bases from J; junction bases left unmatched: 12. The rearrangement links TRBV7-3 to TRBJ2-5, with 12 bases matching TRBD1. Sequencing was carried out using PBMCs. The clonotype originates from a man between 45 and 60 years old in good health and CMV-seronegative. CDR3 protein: CASSPEGTGGAFETQYF. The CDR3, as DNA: TGTGCCAGCAGCCCAGAAGGGACAGGGGGCGCGTTCGAGACCCAGTACTTC.